This is a list of T cell receptor beta chains from one sample in a study of T-cell reconstitution after alpha-beta-depleted transplantation in children. TCRdb re-analysed the PCR reads in MiXCR, keeping a single row per CDR3 protein. Of about 600,000 distinct CDR3 sequences listed, 13% are singletons. The sample was PBMCs, mostly from graft donor cells, taken 360 days after TCRalphabeta/CD19-depleted stem cell transplant. These receptor sequences come from a male patient younger than 18 who had a stem cell transplant for acute myeloid leukemia, so the T cells may come from the graft donor. Each CDR3 is given with its conserved first and last residue. The order of the fields is CDR3 length, J gene, V gene, clone size, CDR3 protein. Where a row states a size, it is once, few, many or the class of an expanded clone; other rows omit it.

>11|TRBJ2-1|TRBV6-5|NA
CASWDYNEQFF
>17|TRBJ2-7|TRBV4-3|NA
CASSQGPRGDRFYEQYF
>16|TRBJ2-2|TRBV6-1|NA
CASDPHRGANTGELFF
>16|TRBJ2-7|TRBV5-1|few
CASSIGLALRSYEQYF
>14|TRBJ2-7|TRBV7-6|many
CASSLAISGSEQYF
>16|TRBJ1-2|TRBV28|few
CASSSTDRVPHYGYTF
>16|TRBJ2-7|TRBV7-2|NA
CASSLARLRGAYEQYF
>15|TRBJ2-1|TRBV7-6|few
CASSFTSGTNNEQFF
>13|TRBJ2-7|TRBV18|NA
CASSPLGGDEQYF
>16|TRBJ2-4|TRBV27|few
CASSIGLGRSKNIQYF
>17|TRBJ1-5|TRBV12-3/TRBV12-4|many
CASSLWTGGPQKALEHF
>15|TRBJ2-4|TRBV28|NA
CAATEPTLAKNIQYF
>13|TRBJ2-3|TRBV28|many
CASYRRDSDTQYF
>13|TRBJ2-7|TRBV29-1|few
CSVGPTGVYEQYF
>13|TRBJ2-3|TRBV27|NA
CASSLSYTDTQYF